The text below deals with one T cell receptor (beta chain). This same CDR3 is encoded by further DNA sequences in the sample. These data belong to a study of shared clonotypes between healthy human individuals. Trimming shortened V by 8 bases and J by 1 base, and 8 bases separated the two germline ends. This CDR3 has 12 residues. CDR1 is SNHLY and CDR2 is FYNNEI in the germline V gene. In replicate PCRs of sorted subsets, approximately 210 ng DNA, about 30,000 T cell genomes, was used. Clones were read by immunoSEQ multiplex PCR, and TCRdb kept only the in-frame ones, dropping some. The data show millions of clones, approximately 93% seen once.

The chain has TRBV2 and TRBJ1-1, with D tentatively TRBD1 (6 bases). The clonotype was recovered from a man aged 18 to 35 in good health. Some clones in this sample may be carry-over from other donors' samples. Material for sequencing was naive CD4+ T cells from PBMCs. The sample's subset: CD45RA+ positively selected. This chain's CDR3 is CASRQENTEAFF. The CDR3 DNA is TGTGCCAGCCGACAGGAGAACACTGAAGCTTTCTTT.